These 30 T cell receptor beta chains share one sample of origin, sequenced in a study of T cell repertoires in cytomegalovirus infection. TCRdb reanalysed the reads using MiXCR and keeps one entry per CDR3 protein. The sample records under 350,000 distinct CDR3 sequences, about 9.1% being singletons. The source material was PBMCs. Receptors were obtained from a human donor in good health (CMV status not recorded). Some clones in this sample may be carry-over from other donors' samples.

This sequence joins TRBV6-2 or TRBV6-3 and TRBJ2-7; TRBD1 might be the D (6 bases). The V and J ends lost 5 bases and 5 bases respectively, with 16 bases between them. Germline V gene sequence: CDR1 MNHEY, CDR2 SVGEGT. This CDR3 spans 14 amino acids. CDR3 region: CASSPLGPGDEQYV. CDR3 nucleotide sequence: TGTGCCAGCAGTCCCTTAGGGCCAGGGGACGAGCAGTACGTC.

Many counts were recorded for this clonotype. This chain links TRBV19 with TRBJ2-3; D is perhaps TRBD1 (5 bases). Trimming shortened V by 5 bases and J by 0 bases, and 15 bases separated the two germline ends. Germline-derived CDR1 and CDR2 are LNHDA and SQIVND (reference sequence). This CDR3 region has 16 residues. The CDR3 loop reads CASSQRQTSSTDTQYF. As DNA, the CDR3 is TGTGCCAGTAGTCAACGACAGACTTCTAGCACAGATACGCAGTATTTT.

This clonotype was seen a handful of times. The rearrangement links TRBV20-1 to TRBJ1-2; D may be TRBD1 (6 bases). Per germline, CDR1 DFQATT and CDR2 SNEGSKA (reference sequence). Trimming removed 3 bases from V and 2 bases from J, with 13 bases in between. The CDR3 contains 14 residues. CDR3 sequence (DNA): TGCAGTGCTAGGGGGGGGGCGGAGAACTATGGCTACACCTTC. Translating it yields CSARGGAENYGYTF.

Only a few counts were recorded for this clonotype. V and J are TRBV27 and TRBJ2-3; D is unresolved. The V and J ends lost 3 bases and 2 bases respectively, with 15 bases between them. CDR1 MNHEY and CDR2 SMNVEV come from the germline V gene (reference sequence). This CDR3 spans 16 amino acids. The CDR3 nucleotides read TGTGCCAGCAGTTTTTCCTCAGCGAGAGCCACAGATACGCAGTATTTT. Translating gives CASSFSSARATDTQYF.

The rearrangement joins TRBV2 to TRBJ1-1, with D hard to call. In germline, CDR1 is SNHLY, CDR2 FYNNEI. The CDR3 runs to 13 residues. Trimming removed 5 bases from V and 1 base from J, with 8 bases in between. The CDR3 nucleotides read TGTGCCAGCAGTACATCAGAGAACACTGAAGCTTTCTTT. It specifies CASSTSENTEAFF.

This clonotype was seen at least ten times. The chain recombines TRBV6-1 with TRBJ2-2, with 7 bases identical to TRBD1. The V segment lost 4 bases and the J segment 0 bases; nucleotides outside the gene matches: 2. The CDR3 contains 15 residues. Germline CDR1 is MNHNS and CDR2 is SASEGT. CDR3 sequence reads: CASSGDRSNTGELFF. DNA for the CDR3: TGTGCCAGCAGTGGGGACAGATCGAACACCGGGGAGCTGTTTTTT.

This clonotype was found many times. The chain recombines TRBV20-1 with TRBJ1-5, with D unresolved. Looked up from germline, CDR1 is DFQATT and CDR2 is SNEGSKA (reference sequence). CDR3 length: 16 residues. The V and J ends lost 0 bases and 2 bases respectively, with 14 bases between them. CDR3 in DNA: TGCAGTGCTAGAGAACGGGGAAGGAATGGCAATCAGCCCCAGCATTTT. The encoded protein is CSARERGRNGNQPQHF.

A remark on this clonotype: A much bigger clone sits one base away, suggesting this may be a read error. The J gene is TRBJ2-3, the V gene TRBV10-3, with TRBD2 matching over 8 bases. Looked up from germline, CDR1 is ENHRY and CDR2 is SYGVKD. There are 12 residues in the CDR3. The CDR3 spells CVTGRGADTQYF. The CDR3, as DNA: TGTGTCACTGGGCGGGGGGCCGATACGCAGTATTTT.

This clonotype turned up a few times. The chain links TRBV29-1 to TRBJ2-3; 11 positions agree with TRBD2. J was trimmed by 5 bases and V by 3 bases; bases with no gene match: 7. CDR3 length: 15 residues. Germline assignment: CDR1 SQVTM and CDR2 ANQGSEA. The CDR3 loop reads CSVDRGTSGGDTQYF. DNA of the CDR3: TGCAGCGTTGATCGAGGAACTAGCGGGGGAGATACGCAGTATTTT.

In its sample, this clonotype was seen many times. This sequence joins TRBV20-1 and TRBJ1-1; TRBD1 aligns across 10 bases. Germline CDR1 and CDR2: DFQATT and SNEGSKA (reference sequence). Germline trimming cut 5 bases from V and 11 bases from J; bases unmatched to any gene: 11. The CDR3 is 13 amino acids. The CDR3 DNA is TGCAGTGCTGGGTCTACCGGGACAGGGGATGCTTTCTTT. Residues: CSAGSTGTGDAFF.

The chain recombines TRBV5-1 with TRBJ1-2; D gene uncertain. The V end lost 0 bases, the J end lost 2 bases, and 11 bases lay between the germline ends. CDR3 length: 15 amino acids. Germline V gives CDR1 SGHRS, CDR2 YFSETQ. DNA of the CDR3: TGCGCCAGCAGCTTGGCAGCACAGCGGAACTATGGCTACACCTTC. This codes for CASSLAAQRNYGYTF.

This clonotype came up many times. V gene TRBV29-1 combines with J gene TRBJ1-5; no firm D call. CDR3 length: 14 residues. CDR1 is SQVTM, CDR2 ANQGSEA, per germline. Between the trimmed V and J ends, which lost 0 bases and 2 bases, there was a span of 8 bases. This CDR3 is CSVEEGSGNQPQHF. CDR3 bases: TGCAGCGTTGAAGAGGGGTCGGGCAATCAGCCCCAGCATTTT.

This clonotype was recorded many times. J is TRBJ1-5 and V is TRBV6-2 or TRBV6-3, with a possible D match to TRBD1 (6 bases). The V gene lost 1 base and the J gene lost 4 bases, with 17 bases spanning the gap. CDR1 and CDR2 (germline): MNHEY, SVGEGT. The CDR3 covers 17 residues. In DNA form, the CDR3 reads TGTGCCAGCAGTTACTACGGGGGCATGAGGGGGAATCAGCCCCAGCATTTT. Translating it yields CASSYYGGMRGNQPQHF.

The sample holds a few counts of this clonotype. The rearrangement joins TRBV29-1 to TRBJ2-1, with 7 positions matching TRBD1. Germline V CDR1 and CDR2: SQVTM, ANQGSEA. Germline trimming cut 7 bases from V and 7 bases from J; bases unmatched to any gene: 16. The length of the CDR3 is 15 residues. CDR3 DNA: TGCAGCGCCCCCACGGCAGGGGGTTTAATTAATGAGCAGTTCTTC. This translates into CSAPTAGGLINEQFF.

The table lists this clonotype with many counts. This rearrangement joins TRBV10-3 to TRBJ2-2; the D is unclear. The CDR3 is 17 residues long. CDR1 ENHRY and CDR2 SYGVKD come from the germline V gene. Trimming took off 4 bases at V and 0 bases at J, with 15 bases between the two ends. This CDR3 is CAISGPPDAANTGELFF. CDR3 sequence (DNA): TGTGCCATCAGTGGGCCCCCAGACGCTGCGAACACCGGGGAGCTGTTTTTT.

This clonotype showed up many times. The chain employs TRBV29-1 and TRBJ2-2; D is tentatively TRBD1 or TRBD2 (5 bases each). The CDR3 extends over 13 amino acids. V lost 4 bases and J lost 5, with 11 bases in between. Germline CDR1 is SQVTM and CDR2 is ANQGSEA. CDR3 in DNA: TGCAGCGTTGTCGTGGGGGATACCGGGGAGCTGTTTTTT. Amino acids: CSVVVGDTGELFF.

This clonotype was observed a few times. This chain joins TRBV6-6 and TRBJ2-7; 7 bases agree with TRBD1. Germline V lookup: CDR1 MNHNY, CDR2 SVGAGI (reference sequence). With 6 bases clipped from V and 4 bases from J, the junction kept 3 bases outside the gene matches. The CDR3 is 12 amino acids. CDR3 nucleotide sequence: TGTGCCAGCAGATCGACAGGGTACGAGCAGTACGTC. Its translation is CASRSTGYEQYV.

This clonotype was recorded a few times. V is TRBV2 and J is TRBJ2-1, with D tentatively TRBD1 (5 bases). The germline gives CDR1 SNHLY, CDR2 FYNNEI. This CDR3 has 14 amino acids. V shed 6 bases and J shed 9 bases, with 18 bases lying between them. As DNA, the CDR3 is TGTGCCAGCAGCCGAGAAGGGGTCTTGGCTGAGCAGTTCTTC. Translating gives CASSREGVLAEQFF.

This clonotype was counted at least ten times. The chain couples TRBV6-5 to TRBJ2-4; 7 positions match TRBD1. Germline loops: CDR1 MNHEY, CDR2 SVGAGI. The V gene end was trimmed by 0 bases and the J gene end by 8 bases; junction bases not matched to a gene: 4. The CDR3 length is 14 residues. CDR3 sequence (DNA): TGTGCCAGCAGTTACTCGGGACAGAACTACATTCAGTACTTC. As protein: CASSYSGQNYIQYF.

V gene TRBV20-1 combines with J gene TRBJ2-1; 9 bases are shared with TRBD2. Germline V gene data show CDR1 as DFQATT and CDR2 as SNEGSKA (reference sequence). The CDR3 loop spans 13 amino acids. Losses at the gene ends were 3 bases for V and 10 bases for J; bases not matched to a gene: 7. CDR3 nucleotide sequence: TGCAGTGCTAGTCCAGCGGGGGGCCGGGAGCAGTTCTTC. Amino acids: CSASPAGGREQFF.

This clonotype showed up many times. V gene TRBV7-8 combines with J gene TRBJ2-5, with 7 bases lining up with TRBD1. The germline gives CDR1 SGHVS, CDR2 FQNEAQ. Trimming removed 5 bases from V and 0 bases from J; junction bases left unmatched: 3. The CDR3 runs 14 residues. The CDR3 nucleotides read TGTGCCAGCAGCCGGGACAGATACCAAGAGACCCAGTACTTC. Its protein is CASSRDRYQETQYF.

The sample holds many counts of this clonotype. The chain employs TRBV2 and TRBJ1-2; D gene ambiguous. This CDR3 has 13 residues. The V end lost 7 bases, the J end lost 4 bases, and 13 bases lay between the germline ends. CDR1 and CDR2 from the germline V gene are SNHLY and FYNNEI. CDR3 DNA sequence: TGTGCCAGCATCGTACGGGGATCCTATGGCTACACCTTC. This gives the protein CASIVRGSYGYTF.

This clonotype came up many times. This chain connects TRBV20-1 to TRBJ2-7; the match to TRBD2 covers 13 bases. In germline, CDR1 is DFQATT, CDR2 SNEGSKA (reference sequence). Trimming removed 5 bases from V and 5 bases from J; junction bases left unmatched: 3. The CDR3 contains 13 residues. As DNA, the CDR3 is TGCAGTGCTGCGGGACTAGCGGGGAACGAGCAGTACGTC. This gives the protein CSAAGLAGNEQYV.

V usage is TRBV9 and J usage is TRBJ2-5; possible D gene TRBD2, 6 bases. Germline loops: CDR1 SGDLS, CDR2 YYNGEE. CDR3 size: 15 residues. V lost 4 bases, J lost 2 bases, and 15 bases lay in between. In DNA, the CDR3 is TGTGCCAGCAGCCAGGCGGAGGGGTATCAAGAGACCCAGTACTTC. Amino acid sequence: CASSQAEGYQETQYF.

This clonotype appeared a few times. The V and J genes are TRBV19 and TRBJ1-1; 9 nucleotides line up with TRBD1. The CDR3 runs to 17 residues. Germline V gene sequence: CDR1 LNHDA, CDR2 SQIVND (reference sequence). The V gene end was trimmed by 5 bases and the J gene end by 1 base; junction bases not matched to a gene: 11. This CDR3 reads CASSDPTGGGKNTEAFF. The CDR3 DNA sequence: TGTGCCAGTAGTGACCCTACAGGGGGCGGAAAGAACACTGAAGCTTTCTTT.

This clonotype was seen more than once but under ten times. CDR3 nucleotide sequence: TGCAGTGCAGAGTGGGGGGACAGGGAAGGCTACACCTTC. Translating it yields CSAEWGDREGYTF. V and J are TRBV20-1 and TRBJ1-2; 9 nucleotides align to TRBD1. From germline, CDR1 is DFQATT and CDR2 SNEGSKA (reference sequence). The length of the CDR3 is 13 residues. Unmatched junction bases numbered 10, after V lost 6 bases and J lost 8 bases.

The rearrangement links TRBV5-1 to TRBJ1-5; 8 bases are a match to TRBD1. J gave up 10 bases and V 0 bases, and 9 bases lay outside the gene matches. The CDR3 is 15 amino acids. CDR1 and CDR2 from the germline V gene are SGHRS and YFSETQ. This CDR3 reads CASSLGGQGYTPQHF. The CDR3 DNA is TGCGCCAGCAGCTTGGGAGGACAGGGATACACCCCCCAGCATTTT.

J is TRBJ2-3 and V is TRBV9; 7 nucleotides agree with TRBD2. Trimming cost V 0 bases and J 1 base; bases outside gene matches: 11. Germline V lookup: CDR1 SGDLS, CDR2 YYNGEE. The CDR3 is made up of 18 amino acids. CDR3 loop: CASSVDVASGARTDTQYF. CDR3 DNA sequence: TGTGCCAGCAGCGTAGATGTGGCGAGCGGGGCGCGCACAGATACGCAGTATTTT.

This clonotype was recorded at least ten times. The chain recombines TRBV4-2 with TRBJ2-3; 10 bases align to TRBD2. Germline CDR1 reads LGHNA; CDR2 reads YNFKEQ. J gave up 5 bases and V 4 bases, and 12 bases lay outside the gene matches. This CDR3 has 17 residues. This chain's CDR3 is CASSPTVSAGGLDTQYF. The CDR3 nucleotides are TGTGCCAGCAGCCCCACCGTGTCAGCGGGGGGGTTAGATACGCAGTATTTT.

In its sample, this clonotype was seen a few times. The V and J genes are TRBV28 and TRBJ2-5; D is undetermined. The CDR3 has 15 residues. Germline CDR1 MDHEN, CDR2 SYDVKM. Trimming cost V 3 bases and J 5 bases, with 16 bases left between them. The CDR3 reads CASSFRTFPSETQYF. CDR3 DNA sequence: TGTGCCAGCAGTTTCCGGACCTTCCCCTCCGAGACCCAGTACTTC.